The 15 T cell receptor beta chains listed next were all sequenced from one sample in a study of technical replicates of blood from a handful of donors. Measured with immunoSEQ multiplex PCR; TCRdb has only the in-frame clones, and not every one. The sample yields tens of thousands of clones, 85% to 95% seen once. Sequencing used T cells isolated from PBMCs. Every receptor here comes from a human donor in good health.

The chain carries TRBV15 and TRBJ1-1; 8 bases match TRBD1. Per the germline V gene, CDR1 is LNHNV and CDR2 is YYDKDF (reference sequence). J was trimmed by 5 bases and V by 1 base; bases with no gene match: 6. This CDR3 region has 15 residues. CDR3 protein: CATSRGQGKNTEAFF. The CDR3 DNA reads TGTGCCACCAGCAGAGGACAGGGGAAGAATACTGAAGCTTTCTTT.

This chain uses TRBV9 with TRBJ2-2, with D unclear. V lost 0 bases, J lost 3 bases, and 3 bases lay in between. Germline V gives CDR1 SGDLS, CDR2 YYNGEE. The CDR3 is made up of 13 amino acids. The CDR3 protein is CASSVEHTGELFF. CDR3 in DNA: TGTGCCAGCAGCGTAGAGCACACCGGGGAGCTGTTTTTT.

This sequence joins TRBV15 and TRBJ2-1; 14 bases are a match to TRBD2. CDR1 is LNHNV, CDR2 YYDKDF, per germline (reference sequence). This CDR3 spans 18 amino acids. The trim removed 0 bases at V and 9 bases at J, leaving 10 bases unmatched. The CDR3 protein is CATSRELGGTSGSFEQFF. The CDR3, as DNA: TGTGCCACCAGCAGAGAGTTGGGAGGGACTAGCGGGAGCTTTGAGCAGTTCTTC.

The V gene is TRBV7-2, the J gene TRBJ2-3, with TRBD2 matching 12 bases. Germline values: CDR1 SGHTA, CDR2 FQGNSA. The CDR3 contains 17 residues. Trimming took 3 bases from V and 4 from J; bases not matched to a gene: 8. CDR3 DNA sequence: TGTGCCAGCAGCTTCTTGACTAGCGGGAGTTTAGCAGATACGCAGTATTTT. This gives the protein CASSFLTSGSLADTQYF.

This clone appeared a single time. V gene TRBV6-6 combines with J gene TRBJ2-3, with D maybe TRBD2 (5 bases). Trimming took 6 bases from V and 4 from J, leaving 11 bases between them. Germline V gene sequence: CDR1 MNHNY, CDR2 SVGAGI (reference sequence). The CDR3 extends over 13 amino acids. CDR3 loop: CASSPGLSDTQYF. The CDR3 nucleotides read TGTGCCAGCAGCCCTGGACTCTCAGATACGCAGTATTTT.

The CDR3 nucleotides are TGTGCCAGCAGCGGAGGGGAGAGGGCGGGAGTCAGGGACACCGGGGAGCTGTTTTTT. Translated, it gives CASSGGERAGVRDTGELFF. V gene TRBV9 combines with J gene TRBJ2-2; 7 nucleotides match TRBD2. This CDR3 has 19 residues. Trimming took 3 bases from V and 3 from J; bases not matched to a gene: 17. Per germline, CDR1 SGDLS and CDR2 YYNGEE.

This sequence joins TRBV6-1 and TRBJ2-4, with D uncertain. V gave up 2 bases and J gave up 4 bases, with 12 bases separating them. Germline CDR1 and CDR2: MNHNS and SASEGT. This CDR3 spans 15 amino acids. The CDR3 reads CASSELASTKNIQYF. CDR3 in DNA: TGTGCCAGCAGTGAACTCGCGAGCACTAAAAACATTCAGTACTTC.

V usage is TRBV6-5 and J usage is TRBJ1-5; maybe TRBD1 (5 bases). The CDR3 extends over 13 amino acids. Germline CDR1 reads MNHEY; CDR2 reads SVGAGI. The germline V and J ends were trimmed by 8 bases and 3 bases, with 11 bases remaining between them. CDR3 DNA: TGTGCCAGCGGGGGGGGGATCAATCAGCCCCAGCATTTT. Translated: CASGGGINQPQHF.

The V gene is TRBV19, the J gene TRBJ2-7; 8 bases agree with TRBD1. The CDR3 sequence is 18 residues long. Germline trimming cut 11 bases from V and 2 bases from J; bases unmatched to any gene: 23. Germline CDR1 LNHDA, CDR2 SQIVND (reference sequence). Written as DNA, the CDR3 is TGTGCCTCCCAGGGGGCGGCCCGGTATTCAAGGAGCCCCTACGAGCAGTACTTC. It is translated as CASQGAARYSRSPYEQYF.

The chain recombines TRBV5-6 with TRBJ1-3, with D uncertain. This CDR3 has 16 amino acids. The germline V gene has CDR1 SGHDT and CDR2 YYEEEE. V lost 0 bases, J lost 4 bases, and 14 bases lay in between. The CDR3 nucleotides are TGTGCCAGCAGCTTGGTGGGAGCGTCGGGGGGAAACACCATATATTTT. It translates to CASSLVGASGGNTIYF.

V and J are TRBV7-6 and TRBJ2-1, with TRBD2 as a possible D gene (5 bases). This CDR3 has 15 residues. The ends were cut back, 1 base at V and 4 bases at J, with 11 bases in the middle. The germline V gene has CDR1 SGHVS and CDR2 FNYEAQ. This CDR3 is CASSLVGSVYNEQFF. The CDR3 nucleotides are TGTGCCAGCAGCTTAGTGGGTAGCGTATACAATGAGCAGTTCTTC.

V usage is TRBV12-5 and J usage is TRBJ2-7; no definite D call. CDR3 length: 12 amino acids. The germline V gene encodes CDR1 LGHNT and CDR2 FRNRAP. Trimming removed 3 bases at V and 1 base at J, with 4 bases between. Here the CDR3 reads CASGFRSYEQYF. In nucleotides, the CDR3 is TGTGCTAGTGGTTTCAGATCCTACGAGCAGTACTTC.

This chain's CDR3 is CASSDISGFEDYGYTF. Written as DNA, the CDR3 is TGTGCCAGCAGTGATATCTCGGGGTTTGAGGACTATGGCTACACCTTC. V is TRBV2 and J is TRBJ1-2; D remains ambiguous. The CDR3 loop spans 16 amino acids. V was clipped by 3 bases and J by 3 bases, with 17 bases between them. CDR1 and CDR2 from the germline V gene are SNHLY and FYNNEI.

This rearrangement joins TRBV9 to TRBJ2-1; the match to TRBD2 covers 7 bases. The CDR3 covers 14 residues. Germline V gene data show CDR1 as SGDLS and CDR2 as YYNGEE. Trimming took 6 bases from V and 7 from J; bases not matched to a gene: 10. CDR3 DNA: TGTGCCAGCAAGATGGGACTACCTCCGAATGAGCAGTTCTTC. This gives the protein CASKMGLPPNEQFF.

The chain uses TRBV7-2 and TRBJ2-1, with 11 bases matching TRBD2. The junction had 2 bases not matched to a gene; V was cut back by 1 base and J by 6 bases. Germline V gives CDR1 SGHTA, CDR2 FQGNSA. The CDR3 has 15 residues. The CDR3 sequence is CASSLEGLAVNEQFF. For the CDR3, the DNA is TGTGCCAGCAGCTTAGAGGGACTAGCGGTCAATGAGCAGTTCTTC.